Presented here are 27 T cell receptor beta chains from one specimen sequenced in a study of cytomegalovirus exposure and HLA in healthy donors. Repertoires were generated with immunoSEQ multiplex PCR, while TCRdb's copy carries only in-frame clones and drops some. The table shows 200,000 to 250,000 clones, with about 86% occurring only once. Specimen: PBMCs. All receptors come from a woman aged 18-29 years in good health and CMV-seronegative.

The chain has TRBV27 and TRBJ1-4, with 7 bases fitting TRBD1. V lost 6 bases, J lost 0 bases, and 4 bases stayed unmatched. Germline V gene data show CDR1 as MNHEY and CDR2 as SMNVEV (reference sequence). This CDR3 has 15 residues. The CDR3 coding sequence is TGTGCCAGCAGACAGGGGTTATCAACTAATGAAAAACTGTTTTTT. Its translation: CASRQGLSTNEKLFF.

The genes are TRBV12-2 and TRBJ2-5; the table gives TRBD2 as D, unverified against the DNA. TRBV12-2 is deemed a pseudogene. The CDR3 is made up of 17 amino acids. DNA for the CDR3: TGTGCAAGTCGCTTAGTAACCCCAGCGGGAGCACAAGAGACCCAGTACTTC. Amino acid sequence: CASRLVTPAGAQETQYF.

The rearrangement uses TRBV5-1 and TRBJ1-1; tentatively, D is TRBD1 (5 bases). The CDR3 runs to 16 residues. Germline CDR1 and CDR2: SGHRS and YFSETQ. V was clipped by 0 bases and J by 3 bases, with 15 bases between them. CDR3 in amino acids: CASSLDGGADYTEAFF. Here the CDR3 DNA reads TGCGCCAGCAGCTTGGACGGAGGGGCAGATTACACTGAAGCTTTCTTT.

This chain connects TRBV28 to TRBJ1-1; perhaps TRBD1 as D (6 bases). The CDR3 loop spans 15 amino acids. From germline, CDR1 is MDHEN and CDR2 SYDVKM. V lost 6 bases to trimming and J lost 0 bases, with 14 bases between them. CDR3 sequence (DNA): TGTGCCAGCAGCCCACGACAGGTTATGAACACTGAAGCTTTCTTT. It encodes CASSPRQVMNTEAFF.

This rearrangement joins TRBV7-9 to TRBJ2-7; 7 nucleotides line up with TRBD1. Germline assignment: CDR1 SEHNR and CDR2 FQNEAQ (reference sequence). The CDR3 sequence is 14 residues long. The trim removed 0 bases at V and 4 bases at J, leaving 3 bases unmatched. The CDR3 DNA reads TGTGCCAGCAGCTTAGCCGACAGGGCGTACGAGCAGTACTTC. Residues: CASSLADRAYEQYF.

This rearrangement joins TRBV4-2 to TRBJ2-5; 7 bases line up with TRBD1. CDR3 length: 15 residues. Germline CDR1 reads LGHNA; CDR2 reads YNFKEQ. Losses at the gene ends were 1 base for V and 3 bases for J; bases not matched to a gene: 5. This CDR3 reads CASSQGPTGEETQYF. The CDR3 coding sequence is TGTGCCAGCAGCCAAGGTCCAACAGGGGAAGAGACCCAGTACTTC.

A remark on this clone: The junction departs from germline at one end; a sequencing error may be responsible. The chain combines TRBV29-1 with TRBJ1-3; 7 nucleotides line up with TRBD1. Germline CDR1 reads SQVTM; CDR2 reads ANQGSEA. This CDR3 is 11 amino acids long. CDR3 loop: CSVGGDRAGDF. In DNA form, the CDR3 reads TGCAGCGTTGGAGGAGACAGGGCCGGGGATTTT.

This chain links TRBV28 with TRBJ2-1; TRBD2 matches 7 bases. This CDR3 is 12 amino acids long. The germline CDR1 and CDR2 sequences are MDHEN and SYDVKM. V dropped 5 bases and J dropped 9; count of bases not matched to a gene: 4. CDR3 DNA sequence: TGTGCCAGCAGTATCAGGGAGGGTGAGCAGTTCTTC. Encoded protein: CASSIREGEQFF.

The J gene is TRBJ2-7, the V gene TRBV11-1; D is perhaps TRBD2 (6 bases). V lost 8 bases, J lost 5 bases, and 16 bases lay in between. The germline CDR1 and CDR2 sequences are SGHAT and FQDESV (reference sequence). CDR3 length: 13 amino acids. CDR3 DNA: TGTGCCAGCGGTGGGGGGTTCAACCACGAGCAGTACTTC. Translated, it gives CASGGGFNHEQYF.

This clone was counted a single time. J is TRBJ1-5 and V is TRBV28; TRBD1 aligns across 7 bases. V lost 5 bases to trimming and J lost 7 bases; unmatched junction nucleotides: 14. The CDR3 is 16 residues long. Germline assignment: CDR1 MDHEN and CDR2 SYDVKM. The CDR3 reads CASSRIGGQGGQPQHF. CDR3 nucleotides: TGTGCCAGCAGTAGAATTGGGGGCCAGGGGGGACAGCCCCAGCATTTT.

The CDR3 DNA is TGTGCCAGCGCCGGGGGGGGATACAATGAGCAGTTCTTC. Protein product: CASAGGGYNEQFF. The V gene is TRBV6-5, the J gene TRBJ2-1; 8 positions agree with TRBD2. CDR1 MNHEY and CDR2 SVGAGI come from the germline V gene. V trimming: 8 bases; J trimming: 4 bases; junction bases outside the gene matches: 4. The CDR3 covers 13 residues.

The genes are TRBV5-1 and TRBJ2-5; 8 nucleotides align to TRBD1. This CDR3 is 17 amino acids long. Germline V gene sequence: CDR1 SGHRS, CDR2 YFSETQ. V was clipped by 4 bases and J by 2 bases; unmatched bases: 13. The CDR3 loop is CASSRRSGTGGQETQYF. The DNA of the CDR3 is TGCGCCAGCAGCCGACGATCTGGGACAGGAGGGCAAGAGACCCAGTACTTC.

The chain carries TRBV29-1 and TRBJ2-6; possible D gene TRBD1, 6 bases. Trimming cost V 0 bases and J 0 bases, with 12 bases left between them. CDR1 is SQVTM and CDR2 is ANQGSEA in the germline V gene. This CDR3 is built from 17 residues. For the CDR3, the DNA is TGCAGCGTTGAAGACGAGACAGGTACCTCTGGGGCCAACGTCCTGACTTTC. Translation: CSVEDETGTSGANVLTF.

The genes are TRBV7-2 and TRBJ1-4; no definite D call. The CDR3 extends over 15 amino acids. V lost 4 bases, J lost 4 bases, and 13 bases lay in between. In germline, CDR1 is SGHTA, CDR2 FQGNSA. Here the CDR3 DNA reads TGTGCCAGCAGCTCGCGAACGGGGATTAATGAAAAACTGTTTTTT. It encodes CASSSRTGINEKLFF.

The CDR3 protein is CASSPQGLSSYEQYF. The CDR3 bases are TGTGCCAGCAGCCCCCAGGGTCTGAGCTCCTACGAGCAGTACTTC. V is TRBV7-9 and J is TRBJ2-7, with D possibly matching TRBD1 (5 bases). V was pared by 5 bases and J by 0 bases, with 14 bases between. Germline values: CDR1 SEHNR, CDR2 FQNEAQ (reference sequence). This CDR3 has 15 residues.

The CDR3 reads CASSSGEPYEQYF. CDR3 bases: TGTGCCAGCAGTTCAGGGGAGCCCTACGAGCAGTACTTC. This sequence joins TRBV7-9 and TRBJ2-7; perhaps TRBD1 as D (6 bases). CDR1 and CDR2 from the germline V gene are SEHNR and FQNEAQ (reference sequence). V was trimmed by 6 bases and J by 2 bases, leaving 11 bases between them. This CDR3 spans 13 amino acids.

This clone was counted once. The V and J genes are TRBV6-5 and TRBJ2-7; D is perhaps TRBD1 (6 bases). Germline assignment: CDR1 MNHEY and CDR2 SVGAGI. The V end lost 6 bases, the J end lost 0 bases, and 15 bases lay between the germline ends. This CDR3 comprises 15 residues. DNA of the CDR3: TGTGCCAGCAGCGACAGGCGACCTAGCTCCTACGAGCAGTACTTC. Its protein product is CASSDRRPSSYEQYF.

This clone was recorded many times. Additional DNA sequences in this sample encode the identical CDR3. The V call is TRBV4-1, the J call TRBJ1-5, with D hard to call. CDR1 and CDR2 (germline): MGHRA, YSYEKL. Trimming left V 1 base short and J 0 bases short, with 7 bases between. This CDR3 region has 15 residues. The CDR3 DNA sequence: TGCGCCAGCAGCCAAGTGCCGGGTAGCAATCAGCCCCAGCATTTT. Translating gives CASSQVPGSNQPQHF.

The genes are TRBV19 and TRBJ2-5; TRBD1 matches 11 bases. Germline V CDR1 and CDR2: LNHDA, SQIVND (reference sequence). Germline trimming cut 5 bases from V and 4 bases from J; bases unmatched to any gene: 6. This CDR3 spans 15 amino acids. In nucleotides, the CDR3 is TGTGCCAGTAGTGCTCGGACAGGGGGCGGAGAGACCCAGTACTTC. Translating gives CASSARTGGGETQYF.

This clone was recorded only once. The V and J genes are TRBV19 and TRBJ1-2; D unclear. The CDR3 extends over 13 amino acids. Germline CDR1 and CDR2: LNHDA and SQIVND (reference sequence). The V gene lost 8 bases and the J gene lost 0 bases, with 10 bases spanning the gap. DNA of the CDR3: TGTGCCAGTGAGGAGTTTCCTAACTATGGCTACACCTTC. Translation: CASEEFPNYGYTF.

The chain recombines TRBV29-1 with TRBJ2-3; D is unresolved. CDR1 and CDR2 from the germline V gene are SQVTM and ANQGSEA. V lost 6 bases and J 0 bases, leaving 7 bases between the germline ends. The CDR3 has 12 amino acids. CDR3 amino acids: CSVLLSTDTQYF. CDR3 bases: TGCAGCGTCCTCCTAAGCACAGATACGCAGTATTTT.

The V and J genes are TRBV5-5 and TRBJ1-1; D remains unclear. This CDR3 has 16 amino acids. The ends were cut back, 4 bases at V and 0 bases at J, with 16 bases in the middle. The germline CDR1 and CDR2 sequences are SGHKS and YYEKEE (reference sequence). The CDR3 DNA reads TGTGCCAGCAGCCCTTCTGATAACACTATGAACACTGAAGCTTTCTTT. Amino acid sequence: CASSPSDNTMNTEAFF.

The CDR3 region has the DNA TGCGCCAGCAGCCAAGAGATGAAGGGGTCCTACGAGCAGTACTTC. This gives the protein CASSQEMKGSYEQYF. The chain recombines TRBV4-3 with TRBJ2-7; D might be TRBD1 (5 bases). The CDR3 covers 15 residues. Trimming took off 0 bases at V and 1 base at J, with 10 bases between the two ends. Germline CDR1 reads LGHNA; CDR2 reads YSLEER.

The gene calls are TRBV7-2 and TRBJ2-7; tentative D call: TRBD2 (6 bases). Germline CDR1 SGHTA, CDR2 FQGNSA. Trimming removed 2 bases at V and 1 base at J, with 12 bases between. CDR3 length equals 15 residues. CDR3 sequence reads: CASSLRRAGSYEQYF. As DNA, the CDR3 is TGTGCCAGCAGCTTACGAAGGGCGGGATCCTACGAGCAGTACTTC.

The J gene is TRBJ2-7, the V gene TRBV5-1; perhaps TRBD2 as D (7 bases). This CDR3 is 14 amino acids long. Germline CDR1 is SGHRS and CDR2 is YFSETQ. Trimming pared 4 bases from V and 7 bases from J, leaving 18 bases between. CDR3: CASSPSRGGREQYF. For the CDR3, the DNA is TGCGCCAGCAGCCCATCCAGGGGAGGGCGGGAGCAGTACTTC. Full variable domain (missing parts from reference TRBV5-1 and TRBJ2-7): KAGVTQTPRYLIKTRGQQVTLSCSPISGHRSVSWYQQTPGQGLQFLFEYFSETQRNKGNFPGRFSGRQFSNSRSEMNVSTLELGDSALYLCASSPSRGGREQYFGPGTRLTVT.

The chain is built from TRBV4-1 and TRBJ2-1; 11 nucleotides agree with TRBD2. J lost 1 base, V lost 4 bases, and 6 bases had no gene match. CDR3 size: 17 residues. Germline V gene lookup returns CDR1 MGHRA and CDR2 YSYEKL. The CDR3 reads CASSLLAGGLSYNEQFF. CDR3 bases: TGCGCCAGCAGCCTCCTAGCGGGAGGATTATCCTACAATGAGCAGTTCTTC.

The rearrangement links TRBV4-1 to TRBJ2-3; D ambiguous. The CDR3 has 18 residues. Trimming shortened V by 0 bases and J by 2 bases, and 18 bases separated the two germline ends. Germline CDR1 MGHRA, CDR2 YSYEKL. CDR3 DNA sequence: TGCGCCAGCAGCCAAGATAAACAGATATTGCCTTTCACAGATACGCAGTATTTT. This gives the protein CASSQDKQILPFTDTQYF.